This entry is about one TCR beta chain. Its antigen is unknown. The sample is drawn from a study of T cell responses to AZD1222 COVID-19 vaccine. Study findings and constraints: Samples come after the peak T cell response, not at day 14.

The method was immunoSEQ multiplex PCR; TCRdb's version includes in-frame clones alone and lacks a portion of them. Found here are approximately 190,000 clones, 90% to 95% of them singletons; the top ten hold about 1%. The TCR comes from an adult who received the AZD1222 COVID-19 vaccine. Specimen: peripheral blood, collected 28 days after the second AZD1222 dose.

The CDR3 spells CASSQEEGSGYGYTF. CDR3 nucleotide sequence: TGCGCCAGCAGCCAAGAAGAAGGGTCAGGTTATGGCTACACCTTC. The chain joins TRBV4-3 to TRBJ1-2, with D unclear. The germline V gene encodes CDR1 LGHNA and CDR2 YSLEER. This CDR3 has 15 amino acids. Trimming took 0 bases from V and 5 from J, leaving 13 bases between them.